This TCR beta chain was recovered during a study of blood T cells in healthy people across ages. A sample-barcoded 5' primer and a J-beta primer mix were used in a second PCR of about 7 to 12 cycles. TCRdb independently ran MiXCR on the 5' RACE reads; one entry per CDR3 protein. The data hold 1.5 million to 1.8 million distinct CDR3 sequences, with less than 45% observed a single time. To note about this clonotype: Antigen specificity is unknown.

With 6 bases removed from V and 11 bases from J, the gap between germline ends came to 25 bases. This CDR3 has 15 residues. CDR1 and CDR2 (germline): ENHRY, SYGVKD. Study outcomes and limitations: As age increased, TCR beta diversity per million T cells fell in a roughly linear fashion.

This TCR derives from a woman in her late teens or twenties in good health. The genes are TRBV10-3 and TRBJ2-5, with D perhaps matching TRBD2 (5 bases). The sample was blood. The CDR3 protein is CAISAQARGSGEQYF. CDR3 in DNA: TGTGCCATCAGCGCCCAAGCCCGAGGGAGTGGAGAGCAGTACTTC.